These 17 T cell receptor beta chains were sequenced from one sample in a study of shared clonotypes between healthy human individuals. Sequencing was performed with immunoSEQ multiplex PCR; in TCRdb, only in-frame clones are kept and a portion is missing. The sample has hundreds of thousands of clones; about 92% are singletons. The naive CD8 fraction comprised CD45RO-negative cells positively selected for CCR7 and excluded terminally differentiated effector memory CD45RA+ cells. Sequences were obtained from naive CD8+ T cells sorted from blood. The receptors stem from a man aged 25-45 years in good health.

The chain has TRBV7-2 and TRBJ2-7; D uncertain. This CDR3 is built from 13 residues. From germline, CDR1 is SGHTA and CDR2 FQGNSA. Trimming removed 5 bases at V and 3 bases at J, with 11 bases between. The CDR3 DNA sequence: TGTGCCAGCAGCCCTAATCAGATCTACGAGCAGTACTTC. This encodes CASSPNQIYEQYF.

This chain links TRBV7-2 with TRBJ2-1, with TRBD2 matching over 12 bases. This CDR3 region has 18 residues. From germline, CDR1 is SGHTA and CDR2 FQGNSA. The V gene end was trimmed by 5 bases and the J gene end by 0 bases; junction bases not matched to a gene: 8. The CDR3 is CASSLSLTSGSSYNEQFF. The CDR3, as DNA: TGTGCCAGCAGCCTATCCCTGACTAGCGGGAGCTCCTACAATGAGCAGTTCTTC.

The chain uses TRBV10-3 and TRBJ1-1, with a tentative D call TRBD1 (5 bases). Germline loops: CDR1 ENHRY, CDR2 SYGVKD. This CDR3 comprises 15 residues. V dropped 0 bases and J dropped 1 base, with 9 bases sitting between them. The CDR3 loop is CAISESGGQNTEAFF. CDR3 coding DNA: TGTGCCATCAGTGAGTCAGGAGGACAGAACACTGAAGCTTTCTTT.

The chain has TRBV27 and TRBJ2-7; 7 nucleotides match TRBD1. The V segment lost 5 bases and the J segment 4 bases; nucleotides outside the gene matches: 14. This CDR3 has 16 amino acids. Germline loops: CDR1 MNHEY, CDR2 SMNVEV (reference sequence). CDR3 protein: CASSPPGTVGLYEQYF. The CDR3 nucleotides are TGTGCCAGCAGTCCACCTGGGACAGTAGGTCTATACGAGCAGTACTTC.

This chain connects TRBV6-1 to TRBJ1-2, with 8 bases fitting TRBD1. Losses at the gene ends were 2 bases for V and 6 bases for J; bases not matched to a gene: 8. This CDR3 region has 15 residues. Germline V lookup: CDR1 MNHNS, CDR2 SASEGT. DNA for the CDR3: TGTGCCAGCAGTGAAAGGGCAGGGGGCTCAAATGGCTACACCTTC. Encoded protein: CASSERAGGSNGYTF.

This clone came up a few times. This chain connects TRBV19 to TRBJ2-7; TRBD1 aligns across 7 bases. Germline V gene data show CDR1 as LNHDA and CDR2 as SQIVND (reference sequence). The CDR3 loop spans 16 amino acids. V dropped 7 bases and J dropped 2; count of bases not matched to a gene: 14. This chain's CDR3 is CASNPTFDRATYEQYF. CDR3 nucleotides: TGTGCCAGTAACCCGACCTTCGACAGGGCTACCTACGAGCAGTACTTC.

The CDR3 nucleotides read TGCGCCAGCAGCTCTGAAGCCACAGGGGCGCACGGTTGGGACTCCTACGAGCAGTACTTC. Its translation is CASSSEATGAHGWDSYEQYF. The chain employs TRBV5-1 and TRBJ2-7; 7 bases are a match to TRBD1. CDR3 length equals 20 residues. The ends lost 3 bases at V and 0 bases at J; junction bases unmatched: 21. In germline, CDR1 is SGHRS, CDR2 YFSETQ.

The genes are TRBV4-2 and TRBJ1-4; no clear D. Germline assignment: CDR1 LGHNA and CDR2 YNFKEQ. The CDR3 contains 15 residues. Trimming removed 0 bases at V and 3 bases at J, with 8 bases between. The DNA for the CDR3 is TGTGCCAGCAGCCAAGACCTTACGGCTAATGAAAAACTGTTTTTT. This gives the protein CASSQDLTANEKLFF.

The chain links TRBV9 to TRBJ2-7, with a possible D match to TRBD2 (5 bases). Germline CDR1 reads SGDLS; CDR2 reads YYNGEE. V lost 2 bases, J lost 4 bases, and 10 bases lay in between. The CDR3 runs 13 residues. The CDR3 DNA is TGTGCCAGCAGCGTTCGGGATTGGTACGAGCAGTACTTC. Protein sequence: CASSVRDWYEQYF.

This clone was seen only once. Written as DNA, the CDR3 is TGTGCCAGCAGCTTAGGACCGGGACAGGGCACCGGGGAGCTGTTTTTT. As protein: CASSLGPGQGTGELFF. The V and J genes are TRBV7-3 and TRBJ2-2; 9 bases agree with TRBD1. Unmatched junction bases numbered 5, after V lost 2 bases and J lost 4 bases. CDR3 length: 16 amino acids. Germline values: CDR1 SGHTA, CDR2 FQGTGA.

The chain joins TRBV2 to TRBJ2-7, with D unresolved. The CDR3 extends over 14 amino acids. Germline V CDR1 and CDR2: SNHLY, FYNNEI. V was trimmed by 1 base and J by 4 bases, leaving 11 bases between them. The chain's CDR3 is CASSEDNSWYEQYF. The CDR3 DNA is TGTGCCAGCAGTGAAGACAACTCCTGGTACGAGCAGTACTTC.

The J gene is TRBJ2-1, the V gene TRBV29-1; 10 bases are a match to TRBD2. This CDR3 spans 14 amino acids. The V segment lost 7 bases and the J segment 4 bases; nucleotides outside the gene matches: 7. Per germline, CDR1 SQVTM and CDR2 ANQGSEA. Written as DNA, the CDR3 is TGCAGCGCAAATAGCGGGAGGAATTACAATGAGCAGTTCTTC. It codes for CSANSGRNYNEQFF.

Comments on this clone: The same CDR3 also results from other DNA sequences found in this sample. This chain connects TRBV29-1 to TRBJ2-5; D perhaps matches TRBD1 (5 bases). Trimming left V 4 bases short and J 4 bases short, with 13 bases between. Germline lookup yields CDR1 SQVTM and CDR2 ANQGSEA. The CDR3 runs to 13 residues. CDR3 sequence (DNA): TGCAGCGTTGTCGGCCAGGGTCGAGAGACCCAGTACTTC. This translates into CSVVGQGRETQYF.

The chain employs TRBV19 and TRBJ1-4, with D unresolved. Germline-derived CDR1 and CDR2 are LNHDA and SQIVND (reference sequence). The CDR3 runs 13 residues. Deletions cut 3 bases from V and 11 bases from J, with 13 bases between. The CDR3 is CASSIREEDKLFF. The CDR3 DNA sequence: TGTGCCAGTAGTATCCGGGAAGAAGACAAACTGTTTTTT.

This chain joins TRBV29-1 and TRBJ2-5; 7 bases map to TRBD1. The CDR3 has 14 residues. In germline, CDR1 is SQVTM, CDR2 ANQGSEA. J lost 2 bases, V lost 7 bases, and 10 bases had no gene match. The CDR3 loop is CSAIGTALQETQYF. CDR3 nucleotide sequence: TGCAGCGCCATAGGGACAGCACTACAAGAGACCCAGTACTTC.

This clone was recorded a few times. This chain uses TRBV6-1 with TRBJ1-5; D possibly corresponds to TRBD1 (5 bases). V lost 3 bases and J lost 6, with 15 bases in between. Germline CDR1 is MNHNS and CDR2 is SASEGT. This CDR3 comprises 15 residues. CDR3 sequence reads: CASSESRVSGQPQHF. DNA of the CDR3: TGTGCCAGCAGTGAGTCCAGGGTATCAGGTCAGCCCCAGCATTTT.

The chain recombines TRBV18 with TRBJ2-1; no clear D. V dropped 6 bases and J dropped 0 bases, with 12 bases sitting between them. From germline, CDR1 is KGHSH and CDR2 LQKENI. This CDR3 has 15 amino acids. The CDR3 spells CASSPYGDSYNEQFF. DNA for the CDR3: TGTGCCAGCTCCCCTTATGGTGACTCCTACAATGAGCAGTTCTTC.